These T cell receptor beta chains were read from a single sample in a study of graft-versus-host responses after intestinal transplantation. No cognate antigen is known for these TCRs. TCRdb keeps only in-frame clones here, not all; method: immunoSEQ multiplex PCR. The sample contains more than 100,000 clones, approximately 93% of which appear only once. The specimen comprised unstimulated CD8+ T cells sorted from spleen or lymph node cells, sampled before intestinal transplant. The source is a human donor who received an intestinal transplant. CDR3s include the opening cysteine and the closing phenylalanine or tryptophan. The order of the fields is V gene, clone size, J gene, D gene, CDR3 DNA, CDR3 protein. A D gene is named only where the DNA matches it firmly. Size is omitted from some rows. Given values are once, few, many or a class for expanded clones.

TRBV11-2	.	TRBJ2-5	.	TGTGCCTCCTGCTCGGCGCGAGGGGAGACCCAGTACTTC	CASCSARGETQYF
TRBV6-5	.	TRBJ1-2	.	TGTGCCAGCAGACCCGGGAGTAACTATGGCTACACCTTC	CASRPGSNYGYTF
TRBV11-2	.	TRBJ2-7	.	TGTGCCAGCAGCTTAGTCGGGGGCGAGCAGTACTTC	CASSLVGGEQYF
TRBV5-4	.	TRBJ2-1	TRBD1	TGTGCCAGCAGCTCTCACAGGGGTACTGGCAATGAGCAGTTCTTC	CASSSHRGTGNEQFF
TRBV27	.	TRBJ2-7	.	TGTGCCAGCAGTTTATCCGGGACAATCTACGAGCAGTACTTC	CASSLSGTIYEQYF
TRBV28	.	TRBJ2-7	TRBD1	TGTGCCAGCAGTTTCCCGCCGGGACAGGGGACCTACGAGCAGTACTTC	CASSFPPGQGTYEQYF
TRBV7-9	.	TRBJ2-3	.	TGTGCCAGCAGCTTACTAGCTAATGGGTTCAGAGATACGCAGTATTTT	CASSLLANGFRDTQYF
TRBV7-6	few	TRBJ2-7	.	TGTGCCAGCAGCTTAGGAGGGGACGAGCAGTACTTC	CASSLGGDEQYF
TRBV11-2	.	TRBJ2-7	.	TGTGCCAGCAGCTTAAGTGGGGGCTTCTACGAGCAGTACTTC	CASSLSGGFYEQYF
TRBV7-4	.	TRBJ2-7	.	TGTGCCAGCAGCTTAGGGGGAACTGGTCCCTACGAGCAGTACTTC	CASSLGGTGPYEQYF
TRBV2	once	TRBJ2-5	TRBD1	TGTGCCAGCAGTGATCAGGGGGAGTCGGCGGAGACCCAGTACTTC	CASSDQGESAETQYF
TRBV19	few	TRBJ2-7	TRBD1	TGTGCCAGTGGACAGGGGGCCTACGAGCAGTACTTC	CASGQGAYEQYF
TRBV27	.	TRBJ2-1	.	TGTGCCAGCAGTCTCTTAAAACTAGACAATGAGCAGTTCTTC	CASSLLKLDNEQFF
TRBV19	.	TRBJ2-5	.	TGTGCCAGTAGTATAGAGGGGGGCGAGACCCAGTACTTC	CASSIEGGETQYF
TRBV4-1	.	TRBJ1-2	.	TGCGCCAGCAGCCAAGGCACGGCAGGGAGTCTGGCTAACTATGGCTACACCTTC	CASSQGTAGSLANYGYTF
TRBV4-1	.	TRBJ2-3	.	TGCGCCAGCAGCCACGAGCCCCACACCACAGATACGCAGTATTTT	CASSHEPHTTDTQYF
TRBV4-1	.	TRBJ1-1	TRBD1	TGCGCCAGCAGCCTGGGACAGCTCACTGAAGCTTTCTTT	CASSLGQLTEAFF
TRBV6-5	.	TRBJ2-5	.	TGTGCCAGCAGCTTAGCGGCCGGGGAACAAGAGACCCAGTACTTC	CASSLAAGEQETQYF
TRBV6-1	.	TRBJ1-5	TRBD1	TGTGCCAGCAATAGACAGGGGAATCAGCCCCAGCATTTT	CASNRQGNQPQHF
TRBV6-5	once	TRBJ2-2	.	TGTGCCAGCAGTTTGTATCGAACGAACACCGGGGAGCTGTTTTTT	CASSLYRTNTGELFF
TRBV5-6	.	TRBJ2-5	.	TGTGCCAGCAGCCTGCAAGAGACCCAGTACTTC	CASSLQETQYF
TRBV27	.	TRBJ2-1	TRBD2	TGTGCCAGCAGTTCGGGACTAGCGGGCAATGAGCAGTTCTTC	CASSSGLAGNEQFF
TRBV4-1	once	TRBJ1-6	TRBD1	TGCGCCAGCAGCCAAGAAGTATGGCAGGTTGGAACAGGGGATAATTCACCCCTCCACTTT	CASSQEVWQVGTGDNSPLHF
TRBV9	.	TRBJ2-1	.	TGTGCCAGCAGCGTAGGGGGGCTGGATGAGCAGTTCTTC	CASSVGGLDEQFF
TRBV19	.	TRBJ2-2	.	TGTGCCAGTAGTATATCTGTCACCGGGGAGCTGTTTTTT	CASSISVTGELFF
TRBV4-1	.	TRBJ2-3	TRBD2	TGCGCCAGCAGCGGGGAGCGGGGGGGCCGAACAGATACGCAGTATTTT	CASSGERGGRTDTQYF
TRBV5-4	.	TRBJ1-3	.	TGTGCCAGCAGCTTGGAAGGGACTGGAAACACCATATATTTT	CASSLEGTGNTIYF
TRBV11-3	.	TRBJ1-2	TRBD1	TGTGCCAGCAGCCCAGGGGGGCAGCCATATGGCTACACCTTC	CASSPGGQPYGYTF
TRBV25-1	.	TRBJ1-2	.	TGTGCCAGCAGTGAATCGGGCTCTAGGGGCTACACCTTC	CASSESGSRGYTF
TRBV19	few	TRBJ2-1	TRBD2	TGTGCCAGTGCTGAGGAGCGGGGGACCTACAATGAGCAGTTCTTC	CASAEERGTYNEQFF
TRBV27	.	TRBJ2-1	.	TGTGCCAGCAGTTTACTCCGCGACGGATACAGGGTCCATGAGCAGTTCTTC	CASSLLRDGYRVHEQFF
TRBV23-1	.	TRBJ2-7	.	TGCGCCAGCAGTCCCAGGATTGGGTTTTGGATTTTTGAGCAGTACTTC	CASSPRIGFWIFEQYF
TRBV2	few	TRBJ1-6	TRBD1	TGTGCCACCTCCGACTTGACAGGGCAAGGTTCTCATTCACCCCTCCACTTT	CATSDLTGQGSHSPLHF
TRBV11-3	.	TRBJ2-5	.	TGTGCCAGCAGCTTAAGAGGGGGGCCCCAAGAGACCCAGTACTTC	CASSLRGGPQETQYF
TRBV7-9	.	TRBJ2-1	TRBD1	TGTGCCAGCAGCCTGCCACAGGGGGCCTCCTACAATGAGCAGTTCTTC	CASSLPQGASYNEQFF
TRBV27	.	TRBJ1-6	.	TGTGCCACGACCCGCCGGGGCCAGCCTAATTCACCCCTCCACTTT	CATTRRGQPNSPLHF
TRBV2	.	TRBJ1-2	TRBD1	TGTGCCAGCAGTGAGTATGGGACAGTCGAGAACAACTATGGCTACACCTTC	CASSEYGTVENNYGYTF
TRBV7-9	.	TRBJ2-5	.	TGTGCCAGCAGCCACCAGGGGACCCAAGAGACCCAGTACTTC	CASSHQGTQETQYF
TRBV9	.	TRBJ1-1	.	TGTGCCAGCAGCGTAGCTCCGGGGGACACTGAAGCTTTCTTT	CASSVAPGDTEAFF
TRBV4-2	.	TRBJ2-1	.	TGTGCCAGCAGCCAAGTGGATGCCGGGGACCCCGGGTACAATGAGCAGTTCTTC	CASSQVDAGDPGYNEQFF
TRBV7-9	.	TRBJ1-5	.	TGTGCCAGCAGCAACGCCCTCCCCAATCAGCCCCAGCATTTT	CASSNALPNQPQHF
TRBV30	.	TRBJ1-4	TRBD1	TGTGCCTGGAGTTCCGAAGGGACAGCTAATGAAAAACTGTTTTTT	CAWSSEGTANEKLFF
TRBV9	.	TRBJ1-2	.	TGTGCCAGCAGCGTATCTAGTGGACCTACTAACTATGGCTACACCTTC	CASSVSSGPTNYGYTF
TRBV6-1	.	TRBJ2-1	.	TGTGCCAGCAGTGACCCCAGGGTATATGAGCAGTTCTTC	CASSDPRVYEQFF
TRBV6-5	.	TRBJ2-1	.	TGTGCCAGCAGTCAGAACAGCGGGGAGCAGTTCTTC	CASSQNSGEQFF
TRBV5-5	.	TRBJ1-1	.	TGTGCCAGCAGGGTGGAGGGGAGTTCCATGAACACTGAAGCTTTCTTT	CASRVEGSSMNTEAFF
TRBV19	.	TRBJ2-5	.	TGTGCCAGTATCGGGGGAGAGACCCAGTACTTC	CASIGGETQYF
TRBV7-9	.	TRBJ2-5	.	TGTGCCAGCAGCCCACCGGGACTCCGAGGGACCCAGTACTTC	CASSPPGLRGTQYF
TRBV6-1	.	TRBJ1-1	TRBD1	TGTGCCAGCAGTGAATATGTTTGGGGACAGTACACTGAAGCTTTCTTT	CASSEYVWGQYTEAFF
TRBV6-5	.	TRBJ1-4	.	TGTGCCAGCAGCCAAGAACCGAGGGGAGAAAAACTGTTTTTT	CASSQEPRGEKLFF